Following are 29 T cell receptor beta chains from one sample sequenced in a study of T-cell memory formation after mild COVID-19. TCRdb reprocessed the 5' RACE reads with MiXCR, giving one entry per CDR3 protein. There are over 60,000 distinct CDR3 sequences in the sample; 16% occur only once, and 30% to 35% lies in the top ten. Sample: PBMCs or a T cell subset sorted from them (not recorded which). The receptors originated from an adult woman who had mild COVID-19 (a few samples of this study predate the infection). Cell type and time point are not known.

This chain links TRBV27 with TRBJ2-7, with 11 positions matching TRBD2. V lost 6 bases to trimming and J lost 5 bases; unmatched junction nucleotides: 9. CDR1 and CDR2 from the germline V gene are MNHEY and SMNVEV (reference sequence). The CDR3 is 15 amino acids. The CDR3 region has the DNA TGTGCCAGCAGGCGGGCCCAACTAGCGGGAGACGAGCAGTACTTC. It yields the protein CASRRAQLAGDEQYF.

In its sample, this clonotype was seen a few times. A read error may produce the germline difference seen at one junction end. This rearrangement joins TRBV24-1 to TRBJ1-5; D remains unclear. From germline, CDR1 is KGHDR and CDR2 SFDVKD. The CDR3 spans 13 residues. The CDR3 DNA reads TGTGCCACCAGTGATTTGTACAGTCAGTCCCAGCATTTT. This sequence encodes CATSDLYSQSQHF.

This clonotype was counted ten times or more. This chain links TRBV4-3 with TRBJ2-3; 11 nucleotides line up with TRBD2. CDR1 and CDR2 (germline): LGHNA, YSLEER. The CDR3 runs 15 residues. Unmatched junction bases numbered 2, after V lost 6 bases and J lost 0 bases. This CDR3 is CASSRTSGSTDTQYF. Here the CDR3 DNA reads TGCGCCAGCAGTCGGACTAGCGGGAGCACAGATACGCAGTATTTT.

In its sample, this clonotype was seen a few times. This rearrangement joins TRBV20-1 to TRBJ1-2; 9 bases align to TRBD1. The CDR3 loop spans 14 amino acids. Germline values: CDR1 DFQATT, CDR2 SNEGSKA (reference sequence). Trimming removed 2 bases from V and 4 bases from J; junction bases left unmatched: 5. The CDR3 is CSARLTGGPYGYTF. The CDR3 DNA sequence: TGCAGTGCTAGATTGACAGGGGGTCCCTATGGCTACACCTTC.

This clonotype was seen more than once but under ten times. This sequence joins TRBV5-1 and TRBJ2-7; TRBD2 agrees at 13 bases. CDR3 length: 17 residues. Germline-derived CDR1 and CDR2 are SGHRS and YFSETQ. The trim removed 3 bases at V and 0 bases at J, leaving 6 bases unmatched. The CDR3 loop reads CASSSRTSGGVSYEQYF. CDR3 DNA sequence: TGCGCCAGCAGCTCTAGGACTAGCGGGGGTGTCTCCTACGAGCAGTACTTC.

This clonotype was observed a handful of times. The V and J genes are TRBV7-4 and TRBJ1-5; no reliable D call. The germline gives CDR1 SGHVT, CDR2 SQSDAQ. This CDR3 has 13 amino acids. V was pared by 11 bases and J by 1 base, with 12 bases between. The chain's CDR3 is CAVQDASNQPQHF. CDR3 DNA: TGTGCCGTGCAAGACGCCAGCAATCAGCCCCAGCATTTT.

This clonotype has more than one count but fewer than ten. V usage is TRBV5-1 and J usage is TRBJ2-7, with D perhaps matching TRBD1 (8 bases). Per the germline V gene, CDR1 is SGHRS and CDR2 is YFSETQ. The V end lost 2 bases, the J end lost 0 bases, and 12 bases lay between the germline ends. The CDR3 is 15 amino acids. The CDR3 nucleotides are TGCGCCAGCAGCTTAACAGGGGGGGGCTCCTACGAGCAGTACTTC. Translation: CASSLTGGGSYEQYF.

The chain's CDR3 is CASSDSSGGANEQFF. As DNA, the CDR3 is TGTGCCAGCAGTGACTCTAGCGGGGGGGCCAATGAGCAGTTCTTC. This rearrangement joins TRBV6-4 to TRBJ2-1, with 11 bases matching TRBD2. This CDR3 has 15 residues. The germline V gene has CDR1 MRHNA and CDR2 SNTAGT. V gave up 0 bases and J gave up 6 bases; unmatched junction bases: 1.

The V call is TRBV7-9, the J call TRBJ2-5, with 10 bases lining up with TRBD1. The germline V gene has CDR1 SEHNR and CDR2 FQNEAQ (reference sequence). The CDR3 is 15 residues long. V gave up 1 base and J gave up 3 bases; unmatched junction bases: 2. CDR3 in DNA: TGTGCCAGCAGCTTAGTGGGACAGGGGAAAGAGACCCAGTACTTC. It specifies CASSLVGQGKETQYF.

This clonotype was counted between two and nine times. The rearrangement joins TRBV7-9 to TRBJ2-1; the D is unclear. Trimming removed 5 bases from V and 8 bases from J, with 13 bases in between. Looked up from germline, CDR1 is SEHNR and CDR2 is FQNEAQ (reference sequence). This CDR3 is 13 amino acids long. The CDR3 here is CASSGRTDDEQFF. As DNA, the CDR3 is TGTGCCAGCAGCGGGCGGACCGACGATGAGCAGTTCTTC.

This clonotype was found a few times. The CDR3 bases are TGCAGCGTACCGGGGGACCCTGGGGCCAACGTCCTGACTTTC. Translating it yields CSVPGDPGANVLTF. The chain joins TRBV29-1 to TRBJ2-6, with D perhaps TRBD2 (6 bases). CDR1 and CDR2 from the germline V gene are SQVTM and ANQGSEA. The CDR3 consists of 14 residues. With 6 bases removed from V and 2 bases from J, the gap between germline ends came to 11 bases.

This rearrangement joins TRBV3-1 to TRBJ2-2, with TRBD1 identical over 9 bases. Per germline, CDR1 LGHDT and CDR2 YNNKEL (reference sequence). J was trimmed by 4 bases and V by 4 bases; bases with no gene match: 4. The CDR3 spans 15 residues. In DNA form, the CDR3 reads TGTGCCAGCAGCCTTACGGGACAGGGCACCGGGGAGCTGTTTTTT. Translation: CASSLTGQGTGELFF.

The chain couples TRBV5-6 to TRBJ2-4; D call uncertain. V was cut by 4 bases and J by 11 bases, with 16 bases left in between. Germline V lookup: CDR1 SGHDT, CDR2 YYEEEE. This CDR3 has 13 residues. CDR3 protein: CASSQRATAVQYF. CDR3 in DNA: TGTGCCAGCAGCCAAAGGGCGACGGCGGTTCAGTACTTC.

This sequence joins TRBV4-1 and TRBJ2-6, with D perhaps TRBD1 (6 bases). Looked up from germline, CDR1 is MGHRA and CDR2 is YSYEKL. CDR3 length: 15 amino acids. The V gene lost 9 bases and the J gene lost 0 bases, with 12 bases spanning the gap. The CDR3 sequence is CASRKGDSGANVLTF. Here the CDR3 DNA reads TGCGCCAGTAGGAAGGGGGACTCTGGGGCCAACGTCCTGACTTTC.

This clonotype turned up a few times. The chain combines TRBV7-6 with TRBJ2-5; D perhaps matches TRBD1 (5 bases). CDR3 length equals 17 residues. V was pared by 4 bases and J by 1 base, with 19 bases between. Per germline, CDR1 SGHVS and CDR2 FNYEAQ. CDR3 amino acids: CASSSPPAGWVQETQYF. In DNA form, the CDR3 reads TGTGCCAGCAGCTCACCCCCCGCAGGGTGGGTCCAAGAGACCCAGTACTTC.

A few counts support this clonotype. At one end the junction does not follow the germline gene, possibly because of a read error. J is TRBJ2-5 and V is TRBV5-1, with D possibly being TRBD1 or TRBD2 (6 bases each). Germline CDR1 reads SGHRS; CDR2 reads YFSETQ. The CDR3 is made up of 13 amino acids. The CDR3 DNA reads TGCGCCAGCAGCTACGTCCGGGGGCAGACCCGGTACTTC. It translates to CASSYVRGQTRYF.

This clonotype was counted between two and nine times. The chain joins TRBV7-9 to TRBJ2-1; TRBD2 is a possible D gene (6 bases). V lost 2 bases, J lost 9 bases, and 23 bases lay in between. The CDR3 length is 17 residues. CDR1 is SEHNR and CDR2 is FQNEAQ in the germline V gene (reference sequence). The CDR3 DNA reads as TGTGCCAGCAGCTTATCTCTCCGGGACTCCACTTTCGGTGAGCAGTTCTTC. Translation gives CASSLSLRDSTFGEQFF.

The gene calls are TRBV7-9 and TRBJ1-1; maybe TRBD1 (6 bases). CDR1 is SEHNR, CDR2 FQNEAQ, per germline (reference sequence). The V end was cut by 1 base, the J end by 3 bases, with 12 bases between. The CDR3 extends over 15 amino acids. CDR3 coding DNA: TGTGCCAGCAGCTTAGTGGACAGCCACTACACTGAAGCTTTCTTT. Protein sequence: CASSLVDSHYTEAFF.

This chain uses TRBV6-2 or TRBV6-3 with TRBJ2-3; tentatively, D is TRBD2 (6 bases). V lost 2 bases, J lost 2 bases, and 14 bases lay in between. Germline V gene data show CDR1 as MNHEY and CDR2 as SVGEGT. This CDR3 contains 16 residues. The CDR3, as DNA: TGTGCCAGCAGTTACGGGGCGGGACGAAACACAGATACGCAGTATTTT. This codes for CASSYGAGRNTDTQYF.

This clonotype was recorded a few times. This chain links TRBV7-9 with TRBJ2-7; D uncertain. Germline CDR1 and CDR2: SEHNR and FQNEAQ (reference sequence). This CDR3 has 15 residues. Trimming removed 5 bases at V and 5 bases at J, with 19 bases between. The CDR3 DNA is TGTGCCAGCAGCCCCCCACCGGCGGAGCTCCACGAGCAGTACTTC. Its protein product is CASSPPPAELHEQYF. The entire variable domain, with the rest obtained from reference TRBV7-9 and TRBJ2-7, is as follows: DTGVSQNPRHKITKRGQNVTFRCDPISEHNRLYWYRQTLGQGPEFLTYFQNEAQLEKSRLLSDRFSAERPKGSFSTLEIQRTEQGDSAMYLCASSPPPAELHEQYFGPGTRLTVT.

The chain recombines TRBV20-1 with TRBJ2-2; D unresolved. V dropped 4 bases and J dropped 6 bases, with 0 bases sitting between them. The CDR3 has 9 residues. Per germline, CDR1 DFQATT and CDR2 SNEGSKA (reference sequence). The CDR3 DNA sequence: TGCAGTGCTACCGGGGAGCTGTTTTTT. This encodes CSATGELFF.

This clonotype qualifies as medium-sized. The CDR3 loop reads CASSSRPRDSERYEQYF. As DNA, the CDR3 is TGTGCCAGCAGTTCCCGACCTCGCGACTCGGAGCGCTACGAGCAGTACTTC. The chain links TRBV12-3 or TRBV12-4 to TRBJ2-7; D is undetermined. The CDR3 extends over 17 amino acids. Trimming took off 4 bases at V and 3 bases at J, with 22 bases between the two ends.

This clonotype appeared a few times. The V call is TRBV5-6, the J call TRBJ2-7, with 8 bases that match TRBD1. The CDR3 runs to 14 residues. Germline values: CDR1 SGHDT, CDR2 YYEEEE. V lost 4 bases, J lost 4 bases, and 7 bases stayed unmatched. The CDR3 DNA sequence: TGTGCCAGCAGCGTCTCCAGGACAGGGTACGAGCAGTACTTC. Protein product: CASSVSRTGYEQYF.

A few counts support this clonotype. The rearrangement links TRBV5-6 to TRBJ1-3; no clear D. This CDR3 contains 15 residues. CDR1 SGHDT and CDR2 YYEEEE come from the germline V gene. V lost 6 bases, J lost 0 bases, and 13 bases lay in between. DNA of the CDR3: TGTGCCAGCACCCTGAAATTTCACTCTGGAAACACCATATATTTT. It yields the protein CASTLKFHSGNTIYF.

This clonotype came up a few times. The CDR3 nucleotides are TGTGCCAGCAGAAGGACAGGAATTGATCAAGAGACCCAGTACTTC. This translates into CASRRTGIDQETQYF. The chain is built from TRBV12-3 or TRBV12-4 and TRBJ2-5; 7 bases are a match to TRBD1. The CDR3 sequence is 15 residues long. Germline trimming cut 6 bases from V and 2 bases from J; bases unmatched to any gene: 9.

The J gene is TRBJ2-3, the V gene TRBV7-9; D gene ambiguous. V lost 5 bases and J 4 bases, leaving 7 bases between the germline ends. Looked up from germline, CDR1 is SEHNR and CDR2 is FQNEAQ (reference sequence). This CDR3 contains 12 residues. The CDR3 protein is CASSQGSDTQYF. The DNA for the CDR3 is TGTGCCAGCAGCCAAGGGTCAGATACGCAGTATTTT.

The chain has TRBV9 and TRBJ1-2; 8 nucleotides agree with TRBD1. The J segment lost 2 bases and the V segment lost 5 bases, leaving 8 bases of the junction unmatched. Germline loops: CDR1 SGDLS, CDR2 YYNGEE. The CDR3 spans 15 residues. The CDR3: CASSAGQGQNYGYTF. CDR3 coding DNA: TGTGCCAGCAGTGCCGGACAGGGACAGAACTATGGCTACACCTTC.

V and J are TRBV2 and TRBJ2-7; either TRBD1 or TRBD2 may fit D (5 bases each). Trimming stripped 5 bases from V and 0 bases from J, with 14 bases between. This CDR3 has 15 amino acids. Looked up from germline, CDR1 is SNHLY and CDR2 is FYNNEI. CDR3 loop: CASSYGGLSSYEQYF. The DNA for the CDR3 is TGTGCCAGCAGTTATGGGGGTTTAAGCTCCTACGAGCAGTACTTC.

This clonotype turned up a few times. This chain uses TRBV23-1 with TRBJ2-6, with D unclear. TRBV23-1 is given ORF status, its function remaining uncertain. V shed 4 bases and J shed 0 bases, with 10 bases lying between them. This CDR3 region has 16 residues. CDR3 DNA: TGCGCCAGCAGTCTCCGGATATACTCTGGGGCCAACGTCCTGACTTTC. Encoded protein: CASSLRIYSGANVLTF.